This TCR beta chain stems from a study of CXCR3-negative and CXCR3-positive naive CD8 T cells. Regarding this clonotype: Its antigen is unidentified.

Study results and limitations: Comparably high diversity was seen in both naive subsets, and much lower diversity in memory CD8+ cells. For naive cells, CXCR3-negative and CXCR3-positive subsets had similar TRBV-TRBJ usage; for memory cells, usage differed. Surface CD5 matched across naive subsets, and TRB CDR3 properties served to infer TCR strength.

300,000 to 350,000 cells per CD8+ T cell subset were flow-sorted in triplicate. Germline CDR1 is SEHNR and CDR2 is FQNEAQ (reference sequence). The CDR3 sequence is 13 residues long. Libraries were UMI-labeled 5' RACE TRB cDNA. Following a re-call of the 5' RACE reads, TCRdb has one entry per CDR3 protein and lacks DNA. The sample table sets out about 45,000 distinct CDR3 sequences. Sequencing was done on a sample of memory CD8+ T cells from blood. This clonotype originated in a human donor in good health. Some clones in this sample may be carry-over from other donors' samples. V gene TRBV7-9 combines with J gene TRBJ2-5. CDR3 sequence reads: CASSLLPEETQYF.